These 19 T cell receptor beta chains share one sample of origin, sequenced in a study of blood T cell repertoires in COVID-19. Only in-frame clones appear in the TCRdb table, and some are missing; sequencing was by immunoSEQ multiplex PCR. The data show about 97,000 clones, about 85% seen once. The sequenced sample consisted of peripheral blood. Receptors originate from a woman aged 70-85 years with active or convalescent COVID-19.

The chain links TRBV28 to TRBJ1-1, with D uncertain. The ends were cut back, 2 bases at V and 8 bases at J, with 9 bases in the middle. The V gene's germline CDR1 is MDHEN and CDR2 SYDVKM. This CDR3 is built from 12 residues. The CDR3 loop reads CASSLGSREAFF. DNA of the CDR3: TGTGCCAGCAGTTTAGGGAGCAGGGAAGCTTTCTTT. Supplemented by reference TRBV28 and TRBJ1-1, the full variable domain reads DVKVTQSSRYLVKRTGEKVFLECVQDMDHENMFWYRQDPGLGLRLIYFSYDVKMKEKGDIPEGYSVSREKKERFSLILESASTNQTSMYLCASSLGSREAFFGQGTRLTVV.

J is TRBJ1-1 and V is TRBV3-1 (or the pseudogene TRBV3-2), with 9 bases matching TRBD1. CDR1 is LGHDT, CDR2 YNNKEL, per germline (reference sequence). The J segment lost 0 bases and the V segment lost 4 bases, leaving 6 bases of the junction unmatched. CDR3 length: 16 amino acids. In DNA form, the CDR3 reads TGTGCCAGCAGCCCCCGAGACAGGGGGGTGAACACTGAAGCTTTCTTT. Translating it yields CASSPRDRGVNTEAFF.

This chain joins TRBV7-9 and TRBJ1-1; perhaps TRBD1 as D (5 bases). Germline V gives CDR1 SEHNR, CDR2 FQNEAQ (reference sequence). The V gene lost 0 bases and the J gene lost 7 bases, with 9 bases spanning the gap. The CDR3 runs to 13 residues. CDR3 sequence reads: CASSLAPRDEAFF. The CDR3 DNA reads TGTGCCAGCAGCTTAGCGCCCAGGGATGAAGCTTTCTTT.

The chain combines TRBV5-1 with TRBJ2-1, with a tentative D call TRBD1 (6 bases). Trimming pared 5 bases from V and 4 bases from J, leaving 16 bases between. There are 15 residues in the CDR3. Germline V gene data show CDR1 as SGHRS and CDR2 as YFSETQ. The CDR3 spells CASSSGQLAYNEQFF. In DNA form, the CDR3 reads TGCGCCAGCAGTAGTGGACAGTTGGCGTACAATGAGCAGTTCTTC.

The rearrangement joins TRBV5-4 to TRBJ2-3; D unresolved. Trimming left V 2 bases short and J 2 bases short, with 3 bases between. Germline loops: CDR1 SGHNT, CDR2 YYREEE (reference sequence). This CDR3 comprises 12 residues. CDR3 in amino acids: CASSFLTDTQYF. In DNA form, the CDR3 reads TGTGCCAGCAGCTTTCTCACAGATACGCAGTATTTT.

This chain uses TRBV15 with TRBJ2-5; tentatively, D is TRBD2 (6 bases). The CDR3 is 16 amino acids. Germline values: CDR1 LNHNV, CDR2 YYDKDF (reference sequence). The V end was cut by 1 base, the J end by 0 bases, with 12 bases between. This CDR3 is CATSRGSGKDQETQYF. The CDR3 nucleotides are TGTGCCACCAGCAGAGGTAGCGGAAAAGACCAAGAGACCCAGTACTTC.

In DNA form, the CDR3 reads TGTGCCACCAGCAGAGACAGGACAGGGTACAATGAGCAGTTCTTC. It translates to CATSRDRTGYNEQFF. The chain combines TRBV15 with TRBJ2-1; 8 bases map to TRBD1. V shed 0 bases, J shed 4 bases, and the junction held 2 bases outside the gene matches. Germline-derived CDR1 and CDR2 are LNHNV and YYDKDF (reference sequence). The CDR3 consists of 15 residues.

The rearrangement links TRBV4-3 to TRBJ1-2; D may be TRBD1 (5 bases). V lost 0 bases to trimming and J lost 4 bases, with 15 bases between them. The CDR3 has 16 residues. Germline V gene data show CDR1 as LGHNA and CDR2 as YSLEER. This CDR3 reads CASSQDVQGLGYGYTF. CDR3 sequence (DNA): TGCGCCAGCAGCCAAGACGTCCAGGGTTTGGGCTATGGCTACACCTTC.

The chain has TRBV5-1 and TRBJ2-5; a weak D match, TRBD1 (5 bases). Germline CDR1 is SGHRS and CDR2 is YFSETQ. V was clipped by 4 bases and J by 5 bases, with 15 bases between them. This CDR3 comprises 14 residues. CDR3 sequence reads: CASSRMGQGETQYF. CDR3 DNA: TGCGCCAGCAGCCGAATGGGGCAAGGGGAGACCCAGTACTTC.

The rearrangement uses TRBV7-6 and TRBJ1-1; tentatively, D is TRBD1 (5 bases). Germline V gene sequence: CDR1 SGHVS, CDR2 FNYEAQ. Trimming removed 3 bases from V and 10 bases from J, with 9 bases in between. The CDR3 contains 11 residues. In nucleotides, the CDR3 is TGTGCCAGCAGCTTTACAGGTCCAGCTTTCTTT. Encoded protein: CASSFTGPAFF.

V usage is TRBV18 and J usage is TRBJ2-7, with D unclear. This CDR3 region has 13 residues. Trimming removed 4 bases at V and 6 bases at J, with 13 bases between. Germline V gives CDR1 KGHSH, CDR2 LQKENI. In DNA, the CDR3 is TGTGCCAGCTCACAGGTATCAGGTTCCGAGCAGTACTTC. Protein product: CASSQVSGSEQYF.

This clone was counted only a few times. The chain recombines TRBV5-4 with TRBJ2-3, with TRBD1 as a possible D gene (5 bases). Germline V gene sequence: CDR1 SGHNT, CDR2 YYREEE (reference sequence). Trimming removed 0 bases at V and 1 base at J, with 6 bases between. This CDR3 spans 14 amino acids. CDR3: CASSLEGGTDTQYF. For the CDR3, the DNA is TGTGCCAGCAGCTTGGAAGGGGGCACAGATACGCAGTATTTT.

This clone was counted a few times. The V and J genes are TRBV18 and TRBJ1-2; TRBD1 might be the D (5 bases). The CDR3 length is 13 residues. V dropped 4 bases and J dropped 1 base, with 7 bases sitting between them. Germline V gene sequence: CDR1 KGHSH, CDR2 LQKENI. CDR3 coding DNA: TGTGCCAGCTCACTACAGGATAACTATGGCTACACCTTC. Translation: CASSLQDNYGYTF.

J is TRBJ2-7 and V is TRBV7-9; D perhaps matches TRBD1 (6 bases). V lost 6 bases to trimming and J lost 2 bases, with 8 bases between them. CDR1 is SEHNR, CDR2 FQNEAQ, per germline (reference sequence). This CDR3 comprises 12 residues. The CDR3 DNA reads TGTGCCAGCAGTCGGACAGCCTACGAGCAGTACTTC. Its translation: CASSRTAYEQYF.

The V and J genes are TRBV5-4 and TRBJ2-7, with D possibly being TRBD1 (5 bases). The CDR3 has 13 residues. The germline V gene has CDR1 SGHNT and CDR2 YYREEE (reference sequence). Trimming left V 2 bases short and J 7 bases short, with 13 bases between. The CDR3 is CASSFDQGQEQYF. The CDR3 DNA is TGTGCCAGCAGCTTTGATCAGGGTCAAGAGCAGTACTTC. The full variable domain, in which reference TRBV5-4 and TRBJ2-7 provide the parts outside the CDR3, is ETGVTQSPTHLIKTRGQQVTLRCSSQSGHNTVSWYQQALGQGPQFIFQYYREEENGRGNFPPRFSGLQFPNYSSELNVNALELDDSALYLCASSFDQGQEQYFGPGTRLTVT.

The chain recombines TRBV27 with TRBJ2-3; tentative D call: TRBD2 (6 bases). V was trimmed by 5 bases and J by 5 bases, leaving 14 bases between them. Germline-derived CDR1 and CDR2 are MNHEY and SMNVEV (reference sequence). This CDR3 is built from 14 residues. The CDR3: CASSPGRFQDTQYF. The CDR3, as DNA: TGTGCCAGCAGTCCGGGGAGGTTCCAAGATACGCAGTATTTT.

This clone was seen once. V and J are TRBV3-1 (or the pseudogene TRBV3-2) and TRBJ1-4; weak D call: TRBD1 (5 bases). Trimming removed 5 bases at V and 7 bases at J, with 14 bases between. The CDR3 is made up of 14 amino acids. Germline V gene sequence: CDR1 LGHDT, CDR2 YNNKEL (reference sequence). The CDR3 coding sequence is TGTGCCAGCAGCGTCTCCGGGGGGGGTGAAAAACTGTTTTTT. Protein: CASSVSGGGEKLFF.

The chain recombines TRBV19 with TRBJ1-5; no definite D call. V lost 2 bases and J lost 2, with 13 bases in between. The CDR3 spans 16 residues. CDR1 and CDR2 from the germline V gene are LNHDA and SQIVND (reference sequence). CDR3 sequence (DNA): TGTGCCAGTAGTATACGGTCACAGCTCGGCAATCAGCCCCAGCATTTT. Translating it yields CASSIRSQLGNQPQHF.

V and J are TRBV6-5 and TRBJ1-1, with a tentative D call TRBD1 (5 bases). The CDR3 loop spans 14 amino acids. Germline CDR1 is MNHEY and CDR2 is SVGAGI. Trimming removed 3 bases from V and 1 base from J, with 9 bases in between. The CDR3 nucleotides read TGTGCCAGCAGTTATAACAGGAAGAACACTGAAGCTTTCTTT. This encodes CASSYNRKNTEAFF.